The following is a TCR beta chain sequence with its context. What it binds is not known. The repertoire was sequenced with immunoSEQ multiplex PCR; TCRdb's copy has only in-frame clones and lacks some. The sample carries fewer than 30,000 clones, 75% to 90% recorded once. This sample was taken from a study of graft-versus-host responses after intestinal transplantation. Background on the study: All of the recipients had induction that used anti-thymocyte globulin, then tacrolimus and steroids for three to four years.

Overall study findings and caveats: The study associated peak circulating GvH clone levels with early post-transplant HvG declines.

This sequence originates from a human patient who received an intestinal transplant, so some T cells may come from the graft donor. Source: PBMCs, taken 463 days after intestinal transplant.

The CDR3 DNA sequence: TGCGCCAGCAGCTCCTTTGGACTAGCGGGACAATACACCGGGGAGCTGTTTTTT. This translates into CASSSFGLAGQYTGELFF. The rearrangement joins TRBV10-2 to TRBJ2-2; 12 bases agree with TRBD2. V lost 6 bases, J lost 3 bases, and 11 bases stayed unmatched. The germline gives CDR1 WSHSY, CDR2 SAAADI. This CDR3 comprises 18 residues.